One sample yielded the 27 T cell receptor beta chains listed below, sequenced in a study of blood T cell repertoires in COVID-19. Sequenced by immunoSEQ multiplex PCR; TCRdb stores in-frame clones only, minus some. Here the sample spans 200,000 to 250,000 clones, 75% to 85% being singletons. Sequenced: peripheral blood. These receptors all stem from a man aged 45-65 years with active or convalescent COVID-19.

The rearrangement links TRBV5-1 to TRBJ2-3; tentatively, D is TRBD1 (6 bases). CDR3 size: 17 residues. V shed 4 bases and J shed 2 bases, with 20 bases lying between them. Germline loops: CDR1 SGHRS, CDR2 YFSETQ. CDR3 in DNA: TGCGCCAGCAGCCAAGGAAGAACGGGACACCACACAGATACGCAGTATTTT. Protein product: CASSQGRTGHHTDTQYF.

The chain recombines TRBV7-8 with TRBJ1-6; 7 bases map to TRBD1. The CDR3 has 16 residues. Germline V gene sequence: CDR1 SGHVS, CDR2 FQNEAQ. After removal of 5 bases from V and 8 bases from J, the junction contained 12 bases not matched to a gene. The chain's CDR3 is CASSPSGQAGHSPLHF. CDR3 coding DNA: TGTGCCAGCAGCCCATCAGGACAGGCCGGGCATTCACCCCTCCACTTT.

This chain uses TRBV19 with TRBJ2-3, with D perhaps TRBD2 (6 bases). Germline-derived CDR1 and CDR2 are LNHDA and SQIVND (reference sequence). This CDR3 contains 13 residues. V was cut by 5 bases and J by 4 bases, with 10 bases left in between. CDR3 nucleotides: TGTGCCAGTAGTGCTTTAGCGGCAGATACGCAGTATTTT. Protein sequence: CASSALAADTQYF.

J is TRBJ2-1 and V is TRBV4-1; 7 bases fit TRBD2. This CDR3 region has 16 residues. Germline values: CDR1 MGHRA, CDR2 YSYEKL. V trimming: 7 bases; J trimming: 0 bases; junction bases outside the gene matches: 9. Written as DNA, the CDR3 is TGCGCCAGCACCCCGAGCGAGCGGGGCTCCTACAATGAGCAGTTCTTC. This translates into CASTPSERGSYNEQFF.

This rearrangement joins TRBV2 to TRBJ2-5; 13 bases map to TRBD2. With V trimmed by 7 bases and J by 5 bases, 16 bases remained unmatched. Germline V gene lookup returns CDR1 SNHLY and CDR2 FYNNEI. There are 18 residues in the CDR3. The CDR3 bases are TGTGCCAGCACCTCGCCCCCAACTAGCGGGAGGGCCCGGGAGACCCAGTACTTC. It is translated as CASTSPPTSGRARETQYF.

The CDR3 protein is CASRDNDSPNEKLFF. DNA for the CDR3: TGTGCCAGCAGGGATAACGACAGCCCTAATGAAAAACTGTTTTTT. The V gene is TRBV28, the J gene TRBJ1-4; maybe TRBD1 (5 bases). V was clipped by 6 bases and J by 3 bases, with 14 bases between them. Germline V CDR1 and CDR2: MDHEN, SYDVKM. The CDR3 is made up of 15 amino acids.

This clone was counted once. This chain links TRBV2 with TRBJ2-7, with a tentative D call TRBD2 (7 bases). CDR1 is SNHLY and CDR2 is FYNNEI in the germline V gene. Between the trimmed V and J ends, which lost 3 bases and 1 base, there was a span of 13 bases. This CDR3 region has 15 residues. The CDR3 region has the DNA TGTGCCAGCAGTGAGGGGGGGCAGGGTTCCTACGAGCAGTACGTC. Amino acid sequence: CASSEGGQGSYEQYV.

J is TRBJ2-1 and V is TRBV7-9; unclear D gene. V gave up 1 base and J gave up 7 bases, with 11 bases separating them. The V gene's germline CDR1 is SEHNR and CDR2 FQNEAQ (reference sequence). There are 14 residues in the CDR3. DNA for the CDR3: TGTGCCAGCAGCTTAGGTCTAGTCATAAATGAGCAGTTCTTC. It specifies CASSLGLVINEQFF.

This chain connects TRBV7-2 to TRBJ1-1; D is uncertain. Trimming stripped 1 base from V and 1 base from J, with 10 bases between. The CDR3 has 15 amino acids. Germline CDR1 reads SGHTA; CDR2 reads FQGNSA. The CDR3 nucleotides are TGTGCCAGCAGCTTAGTCGTTACTGCGAACACTGAAGCTTTCTTT. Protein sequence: CASSLVVTANTEAFF.

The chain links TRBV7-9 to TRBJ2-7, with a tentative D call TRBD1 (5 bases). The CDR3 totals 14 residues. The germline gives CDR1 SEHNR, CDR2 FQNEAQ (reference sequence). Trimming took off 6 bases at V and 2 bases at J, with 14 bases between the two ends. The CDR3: CASSSPGLAYEQYF. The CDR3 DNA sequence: TGTGCCAGCAGTTCCCCAGGGCTCGCCTACGAGCAGTACTTC.

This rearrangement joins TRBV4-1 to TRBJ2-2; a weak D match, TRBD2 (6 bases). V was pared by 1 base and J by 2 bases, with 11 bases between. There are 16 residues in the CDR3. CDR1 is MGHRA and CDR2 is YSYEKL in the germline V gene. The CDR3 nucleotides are TGCGCCAGCAGCCAAGTCCGACTAGAAAACACCGGGGAGCTGTTTTTT. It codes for CASSQVRLENTGELFF.

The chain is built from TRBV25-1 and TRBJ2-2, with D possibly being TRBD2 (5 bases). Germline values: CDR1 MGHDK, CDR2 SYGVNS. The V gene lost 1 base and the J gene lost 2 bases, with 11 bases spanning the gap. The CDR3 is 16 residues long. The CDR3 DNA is TGTGCCAGCAGTGAATGGAGGCAGGCTAACACCGGGGAGCTGTTTTTT. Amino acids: CASSEWRQANTGELFF.

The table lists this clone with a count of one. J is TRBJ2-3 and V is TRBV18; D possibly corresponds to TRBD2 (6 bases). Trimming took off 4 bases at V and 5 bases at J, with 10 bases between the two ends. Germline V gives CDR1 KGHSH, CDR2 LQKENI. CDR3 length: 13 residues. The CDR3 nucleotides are TGTGCCAGCTCACGAGGGAGGAGAGATACGCAGTATTTT. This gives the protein CASSRGRRDTQYF.

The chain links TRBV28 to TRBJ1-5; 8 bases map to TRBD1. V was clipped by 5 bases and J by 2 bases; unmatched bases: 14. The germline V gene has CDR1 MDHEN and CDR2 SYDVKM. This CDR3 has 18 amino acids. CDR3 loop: CASSVTRGQGLGNQPQHF. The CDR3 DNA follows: TGTGCCAGCAGTGTAACGAGAGGACAGGGATTGGGCAATCAGCCCCAGCATTTT.

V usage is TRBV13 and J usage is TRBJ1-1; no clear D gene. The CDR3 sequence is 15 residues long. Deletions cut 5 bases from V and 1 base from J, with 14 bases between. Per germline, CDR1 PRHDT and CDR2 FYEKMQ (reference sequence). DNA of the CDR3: TGTGCCAGCAGCCCCCGGGGAGAAGCGAACACTGAAGCTTTCTTT. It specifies CASSPRGEANTEAFF.

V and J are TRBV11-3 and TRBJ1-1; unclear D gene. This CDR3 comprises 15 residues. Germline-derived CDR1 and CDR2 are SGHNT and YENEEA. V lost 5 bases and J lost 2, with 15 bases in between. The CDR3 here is CASSTQHRLNTEAFF. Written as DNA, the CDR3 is TGTGCCAGCAGCACCCAACACCGCCTTAACACTGAAGCTTTCTTT.

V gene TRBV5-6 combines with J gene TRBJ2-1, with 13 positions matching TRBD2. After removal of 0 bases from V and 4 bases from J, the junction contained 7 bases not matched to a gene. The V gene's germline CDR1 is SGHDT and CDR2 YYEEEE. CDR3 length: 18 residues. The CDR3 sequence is CASSLGTSGRGGYNEQFF. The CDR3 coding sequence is TGTGCCAGCAGCTTGGGGACTAGCGGGAGAGGGGGATACAATGAGCAGTTCTTC.

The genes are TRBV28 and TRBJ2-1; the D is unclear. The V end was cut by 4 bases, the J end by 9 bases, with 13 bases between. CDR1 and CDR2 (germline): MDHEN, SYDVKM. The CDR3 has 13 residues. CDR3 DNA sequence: TGTGCCAGCAGTTCGCCCTCGACAAGTGAGCAGTTCTTC. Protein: CASSSPSTSEQFF.

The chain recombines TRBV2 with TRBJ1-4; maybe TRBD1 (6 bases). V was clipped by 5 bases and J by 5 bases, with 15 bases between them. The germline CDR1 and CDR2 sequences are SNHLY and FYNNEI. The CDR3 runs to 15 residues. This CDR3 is CASSTTQGENEKLFF. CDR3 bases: TGTGCCAGCAGTACTACACAGGGAGAGAATGAAAAACTGTTTTTT. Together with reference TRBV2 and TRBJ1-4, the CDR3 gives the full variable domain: EPEVTQTPSHQVTQMGQEVILRCVPISNHLYFYWYRQILGQKVEFLVSFYNNEISEKSEIFDDQFSVERPDGSNFTLKIRSTKLEDSAMYFCASSTTQGENEKLFFGSGTQLSVL.

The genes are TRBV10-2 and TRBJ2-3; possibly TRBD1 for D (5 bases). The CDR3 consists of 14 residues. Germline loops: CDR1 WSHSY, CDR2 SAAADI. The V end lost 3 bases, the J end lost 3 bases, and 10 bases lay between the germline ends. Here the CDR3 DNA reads TGCGCCAGCAGTGAACGTTCAGGGACAGATACGCAGTATTTT. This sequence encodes CASSERSGTDTQYF.

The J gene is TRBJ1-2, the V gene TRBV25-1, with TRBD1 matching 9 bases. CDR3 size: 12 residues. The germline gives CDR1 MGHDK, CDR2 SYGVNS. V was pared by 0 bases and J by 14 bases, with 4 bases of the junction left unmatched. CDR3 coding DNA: TGTGCCAGCAGTGAATATACAGGGGGCGAAACCTTC. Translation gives CASSEYTGGETF.

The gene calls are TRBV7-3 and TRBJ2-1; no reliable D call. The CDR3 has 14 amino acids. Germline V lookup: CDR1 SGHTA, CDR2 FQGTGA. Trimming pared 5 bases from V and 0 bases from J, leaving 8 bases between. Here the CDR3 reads CASSAPGSYNEQFF. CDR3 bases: TGTGCCAGCAGCGCTCCCGGCTCCTACAATGAGCAGTTCTTC.

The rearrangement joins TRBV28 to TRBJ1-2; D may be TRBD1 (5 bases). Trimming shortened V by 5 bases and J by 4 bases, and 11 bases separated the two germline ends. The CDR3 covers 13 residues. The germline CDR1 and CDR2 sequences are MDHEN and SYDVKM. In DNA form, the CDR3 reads TGTGCCAGCAGTACGGACACAGTCTATGGCTACACCTTC. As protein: CASSTDTVYGYTF.

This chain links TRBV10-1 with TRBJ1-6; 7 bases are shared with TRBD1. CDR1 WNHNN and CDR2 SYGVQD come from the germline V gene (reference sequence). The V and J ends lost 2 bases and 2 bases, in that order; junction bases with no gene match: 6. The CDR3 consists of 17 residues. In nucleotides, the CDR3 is TGCGCCAGCAGTGAGGAAACAGGGGAAACCTATAATTCACCCCTCCACTTT. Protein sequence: CASSEETGETYNSPLHF.

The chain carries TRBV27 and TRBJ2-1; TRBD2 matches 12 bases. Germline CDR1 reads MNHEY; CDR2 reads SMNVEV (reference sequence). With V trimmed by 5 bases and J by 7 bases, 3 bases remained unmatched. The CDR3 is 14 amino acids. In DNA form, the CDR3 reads TGTGCCAGCAGTACGGGACTAGCGGGTAATGAGCAGTTCTTC. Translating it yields CASSTGLAGNEQFF.

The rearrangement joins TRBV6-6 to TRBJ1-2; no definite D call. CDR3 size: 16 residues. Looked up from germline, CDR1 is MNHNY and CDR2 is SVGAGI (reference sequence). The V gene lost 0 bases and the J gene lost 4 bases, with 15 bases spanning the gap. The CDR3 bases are TGTGCCAGCAGTTACTCTCGGGCCGCTAGCGGCTATGGCTACACCTTC. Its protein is CASSYSRAASGYGYTF.

CDR3 in amino acids: CASSCGDSSYEQYV. CDR3 DNA: TGTGCCAGCAGCTGCGGGGACAGCTCCTACGAGCAGTACGTC. The chain recombines TRBV7-3 with TRBJ2-7, with a possible D match to TRBD1 (7 bases). The CDR3 totals 14 residues. Deletions cut 4 bases from V and 0 bases from J, with 10 bases between. Germline V gene sequence: CDR1 SGHTA, CDR2 FQGTGA.